A selection of T cell receptor beta chains follows, all from one sample in a study of human T cells and chemical hapten exposure. TCRdb ran MiXCR on the RACE reads and lists one entry per CDR3 protein. The sample lists some 43,000 distinct CDR3 sequences; 4% were seen once. This sample comprised whole blood, obtained in connection with sensitization to the hapten diphenylcyclopropenone (DPC). The receptors shown here come from a man aged 45 to 65 with alopecia areata. Some clones in this sample may be carry-over from other donors' samples. CDR3s include the opening cysteine and the closing phenylalanine or tryptophan. D genes are given only for firm matches. The size of a clone is reported for some rows only, either as once, few or many, or as a class for expanded clones.

>TRBV6-6|.|TRBJ2-7|many
CASSSLGYGEQYF
TGTGCCAGCAGTTCCCTGGGGTACGGCGAGCAGTACTTC
>TRBV5-1|TRBD2|TRBJ2-5|.
CASSPGTREGETQYF
TGCGCCAGCAGCCCGGGTACAAGGGAGGGAGAGACCCAGTACTTC
>TRBV6-1|TRBD1|TRBJ1-6|many
CASSEVLTGNSPLHF
TGTGCCAGCAGTGAAGTTTTGACAGGGAATTCACCCCTCCACTTT
>TRBV4-1|.|TRBJ2-1|many
CASTRGGGSSYNEQFF
TGCGCCAGCACCCGGGGAGGAGGGAGCTCCTACAATGAGCAGTTCTTC
>TRBV29-1|.|TRBJ2-7|many
CSVVGRGRNEQYF
TGCAGCGTTGTCGGCAGGGGTAGGAACGAGCAGTACTTC
>TRBV7-9|TRBD2|TRBJ2-7|many
CASSPGETSGSYEQYF
TGTGCCAGCAGCCCCGGGGAGACTAGCGGCTCCTACGAGCAGTACTTC
>TRBV28|TRBD1|TRBJ2-7|many
CASSSTGELDEQYF
TGTGCCAGCAGTTCAACAGGGGAACTTGACGAGCAGTACTTC
>TRBV27|.|TRBJ2-4|many
CASSLTGKNIQYF
TGTGCCAGCAGTTTGACAGGAAAAAACATTCAGTACTTC
>TRBV4-1|.|TRBJ1-5|many
CASSQDVNSNQPQHF
TGCGCCAGCAGCCAAGATGTCAATAGCAATCAGCCCCAGCATTTT
>TRBV7-8|.|TRBJ1-1|many
CASSLDSYREAFF
TGTGCCAGCAGCTTAGATAGCTACAGGGAGGCTTTCTTT
>TRBV25-1|.|TRBJ2-5|few
CASSEQVSQETQYF
TGTGCCAGCAGTGAGCAGGTTTCTCAAGAGACCCAGTACTTC
>TRBV4-1|.|TRBJ2-7|many
CASSQESGTSWEYEQYF
TGCGCCAGCAGCCAAGAGTCTGGCACTAGCTGGGAGTACGAGCAGTACTTC
>TRBV29-1|.|TRBJ2-7|many
CSVPGPSYEQYF
TGCAGCGTTCCGGGACCCTCCTACGAGCAGTACTTC
>TRBV28|TRBD1|TRBJ1-2|many
CASRGTGGAKGYTF
TGTGCCAGCAGAGGGACAGGGGGCGCGAAAGGCTACACCTTC
>TRBV20-1|TRBD2|TRBJ2-7|few
CSARDRSGRILYEQYF
TGCAGTGCTAGAGACCGTAGCGGGAGGATTCTCTACGAGCAGTACTTC
>TRBV7-8|.|TRBJ1-1|many
CASSLAWGSTEAFF
TGTGCCAGCAGCTTAGCGTGGGGGAGTACTGAAGCTTTCTTT
>TRBV7-2|TRBD2|TRBJ2-1|many
CASSLVAGGPNYNEQFF
TGTGCCAGCAGCTTAGTAGCGGGAGGGCCAAACTACAATGAGCAGTTCTTC